One and the same sample provided the 18 T cell receptor beta chains below, sequenced in a study of T cell responses to AZD1222 COVID-19 vaccine. The assay was immunoSEQ multiplex PCR, and TCRdb's table has in-frame clones only and misses some. This table has more than 150,000 clones, roughly 94% appearing once. Material: peripheral blood, obtained 28 days after the second AZD1222 dose. The source is an adult who received the AZD1222 COVID-19 vaccine.

This clone showed up just once. CDR3 in DNA: TGTGCCAGTAGTCAAAAGTCCCTCAGGACTAGCGGGACCACCTACGAGCAGTACTTC. Its translation: CASSQKSLRTSGTTYEQYF. V and J are TRBV19 and TRBJ2-7; 12 positions agree with TRBD2. The CDR3 covers 19 residues. Germline V gene lookup returns CDR1 LNHDA and CDR2 SQIVND (reference sequence). Trimming cost V 5 bases and J 2 bases; bases outside gene matches: 16.

J is TRBJ1-1 and V is TRBV9; no clear D. The CDR3 totals 15 residues. V lost 4 bases, J lost 5 bases, and 18 bases lay in between. Germline V lookup: CDR1 SGDLS, CDR2 YYNGEE. This chain's CDR3 is CASSSGARRTTEAFF. The CDR3, as DNA: TGTGCCAGCAGCTCTGGCGCGAGGAGAACAACTGAAGCTTTCTTT.

This chain connects TRBV28 to TRBJ1-6; TRBD1 is a possible D gene (6 bases). The V and J ends lost 8 bases and 5 bases respectively, with 10 bases between them. This CDR3 region has 13 residues. Germline CDR1 and CDR2: MDHEN and SYDVKM. The chain's CDR3 is CASLGQNNSPLHF. The CDR3 DNA follows: TGTGCCAGCCTCGGACAGAATAATTCACCCCTCCACTTT.

The chain is built from TRBV9 and TRBJ1-6; 9 bases agree with TRBD1. Germline V gene data show CDR1 as SGDLS and CDR2 as YYNGEE. V dropped 0 bases and J dropped 7; count of bases not matched to a gene: 5. The CDR3 contains 16 residues. The CDR3 DNA reads TGTGCCAGCAGCGTAGGCAGGGACAGGGAGAATTCACCCCTCCACTTT. Amino acids: CASSVGRDRENSPLHF.

The chain joins TRBV5-1 to TRBJ2-1; 10 nucleotides match TRBD1. CDR1 and CDR2 (germline): SGHRS, YFSETQ. The V and J ends lost 6 bases and 2 bases, in that order; junction bases with no gene match: 8. CDR3 size: 16 residues. CDR3 sequence (DNA): TGCGCCAGCAACGCCGCGGGGACAGGGGCCTACAATGAGCAGTTCTTC. Protein: CASNAAGTGAYNEQFF.

The CDR3 DNA sequence: TGTGCCAGCAGTGCTACCAGGGGGGGCAATGGCTACACCTTC. The encoded protein is CASSATRGGNGYTF. This chain uses TRBV25-1 with TRBJ1-2; 7 bases line up with TRBD1. The V gene end was trimmed by 4 bases and the J gene end by 6 bases; junction bases not matched to a gene: 8. The CDR3 is 14 residues long. Germline V gene data show CDR1 as MGHDK and CDR2 as SYGVNS.

The gene calls are TRBV28 and TRBJ2-5, with D tentatively TRBD2 (6 bases). V was cut by 8 bases and J by 6 bases, with 19 bases left in between. CDR1 is MDHEN and CDR2 is SYDVKM in the germline V gene. The CDR3 extends over 14 amino acids. The CDR3 loop reads CASGGARLVKTQYF. In nucleotides, the CDR3 is TGTGCCAGCGGCGGGGCCCGCTTGGTAAAGACCCAGTACTTC.

The CDR3 reads CASSLSDFDNEQYF. The CDR3 DNA reads as TGTGCCAGCAGCCTCTCGGACTTCGACAACGAGCAGTACTTC. The chain is built from TRBV7-9 and TRBJ2-7; D is possibly TRBD2 (5 bases). The germline V gene encodes CDR1 SEHNR and CDR2 FQNEAQ (reference sequence). V was pared by 5 bases and J by 5 bases, with 16 bases between. The CDR3 has 14 amino acids.

J is TRBJ1-1 and V is TRBV19, with 11 positions matching TRBD1. V trimming: 7 bases; J trimming: 1 base; junction bases outside the gene matches: 5. Germline V gene lookup returns CDR1 LNHDA and CDR2 SQIVND (reference sequence). The CDR3 has 15 amino acids. DNA of the CDR3: TGTGCCAGTACCCTCGGACAGGGGGCGAACACTGAAGCTTTCTTT. Protein: CASTLGQGANTEAFF.

The rearrangement links TRBV4-3 to TRBJ1-2, with TRBD1 as a possible D gene (6 bases). This CDR3 region has 15 residues. CDR1 and CDR2 from the germline V gene are LGHNA and YSLEER. With 0 bases removed from V and 5 bases from J, the gap between germline ends came to 13 bases. The CDR3 coding sequence is TGCGCCAGCAGCCAAGATCTGGGCAGGGGTTATGGCTACACCTTC. Translation: CASSQDLGRGYGYTF.

This clone has only one observation. The CDR3 region has the DNA TGTGCCAGTAGTATAATCGGACAGGCTTACACTGAAGCTTTCTTT. This encodes CASSIIGQAYTEAFF. The chain has TRBV19 and TRBJ1-1; the match to TRBD1 covers 7 bases. This CDR3 comprises 15 residues. With 2 bases clipped from V and 3 bases from J, the junction kept 6 bases outside the gene matches. Germline assignment: CDR1 LNHDA and CDR2 SQIVND (reference sequence).

The rearrangement uses TRBV18 and TRBJ1-6; D ambiguous. The V gene's germline CDR1 is KGHSH and CDR2 LQKENI. With 6 bases removed from V and 7 bases from J, the gap between germline ends came to 7 bases. CDR3 length: 12 amino acids. CDR3 sequence (DNA): TGTGCCAGCTCGTCCAGAAATTCACCCCTCCACTTT. Translation: CASSSRNSPLHF. Full variable domain (outside the CDR3, taken from reference TRBV18 and TRBJ1-6): NAGVMQNPRHLVRRRGQEARLRCSPMKGHSHVYWYRQLPEEGLKFMVYLQKENIIDESGMPKERFSAEFPKEGPSILRIQQVVRGDSAAYFCASSSRNSPLHFGNGTRLTVT.

This clone is a singleton in its sample. The chain has TRBV4-1 and TRBJ1-5; tentatively, D is TRBD1 (6 bases). The V and J ends lost 0 bases and 7 bases respectively, with 10 bases between them. Germline CDR1 MGHRA, CDR2 YSYEKL. The CDR3 sequence is 14 residues long. This chain's CDR3 is CASSQDRGGQPQHF. The CDR3, as DNA: TGCGCCAGCAGCCAAGACAGGGGCGGACAGCCCCAGCATTTT.

The chain is built from TRBV21-1 and TRBJ1-1. TRBV21-1 is termed a pseudogene. There are 16 residues in the CDR3. CDR3 amino acids: CASSNPGPGNNTEAFF. The CDR3 DNA reads as TGTGCCAGCAGCAATCCCGGACCCGGGAACAACACTGAAGCTTTCTTT.

This clone occurred once. V gene TRBV2 combines with J gene TRBJ1-5; 9 bases map to TRBD1. Looked up from germline, CDR1 is SNHLY and CDR2 is FYNNEI. Trimming took 7 bases from V and 4 from J; bases not matched to a gene: 5. The length of the CDR3 is 14 residues. The CDR3 nucleotides are TGTGCCAGCACGCGGGGACAGGGTAATCAGCCCCAGCATTTT. Encoded protein: CASTRGQGNQPQHF.

This chain uses TRBV30 with TRBJ2-3; D not certain. The CDR3 has 12 residues. CDR1 is GTSNPN, CDR2 SVGIG, per germline (reference sequence). Trimming removed 0 bases at V and 3 bases at J, with 4 bases between. The CDR3 DNA is TGTGCCTGGAGTGTACTAACAGATACGCAGTATTTT. Translated: CAWSVLTDTQYF. Variable domain in full (rest from reference TRBV30 and TRBJ2-3): SQTIHQWPATLVQPVGSPLSLECTVEGTSNPNLYWYRQAAGRGLQLLFYSVGIGQISSEVPQNLSASRPQDRQFILSSKKLLLSDSGFYLCAWSVLTDTQYFGPGTRLTVL.

The rearrangement links TRBV2 to TRBJ1-4; D is uncertain. V lost 8 bases and J 7 bases, leaving 17 bases between the germline ends. There are 14 residues in the CDR3. Germline lookup yields CDR1 SNHLY and CDR2 FYNNEI. The CDR3 nucleotides are TGTGCCAGCGGCGACCGGCACTCAGGTGAAAAACTGTTTTTT. It is translated as CASGDRHSGEKLFF.

The chain is built from TRBV6-1 and TRBJ1-1; 7 bases are shared with TRBD1. Germline V gene lookup returns CDR1 MNHNS and CDR2 SASEGT. The CDR3 has 16 amino acids. Trimming cost V 3 bases and J 1 base; bases outside gene matches: 8. CDR3 region: CASSEIRTGRNTEAFF. DNA for the CDR3: TGTGCCAGCAGTGAGATAAGGACAGGCCGGAACACTGAAGCTTTCTTT.